A selection of T cell receptor beta chains follows, all from one sample in a study of blood T cell repertoires in COVID-19. Data came from immunoSEQ multiplex PCR; TCRdb stores just in-frame clones and leaves some out. Of about 81,000 clones in the sample, around 91% were seen once. The sample was peripheral blood. The receptors come from a man aged 65-85 years with active or convalescent COVID-19. Each CDR3 is given with its conserved first and last residue. The order of the fields is CDR3 DNA, CDR3 protein, CDR3 length, clone size, D gene, J gene, V gene. A D gene is named only where the DNA matches it firmly. Size tells how often a clone was seen (once, few, many) or the class of an expanded clone, and some rows leave it out.

TGTGCCAGCAGCCCCCGACAGGGGGGAAGCAATCAGCCCCAGCATTTT	CASSPRQGGSNQPQHF	16	NA	TRBD1	TRBJ1-5	TRBV7-2
TGTGCTAGTGGTACTTCGGGACAGAGCTATGGCTACACCTTC	CASGTSGQSYGYTF	14	NA	TRBD1	TRBJ1-2	TRBV12-5
TGCGCCAGCAGCTTATCAGCGAACACCGGGGAGCTGTTTTTT	CASSLSANTGELFF	14	once	NA	TRBJ2-2	TRBV5-1
TGCGCCAGCGCCGACTTACGGTCCACTGAAGCTTTCTTT	CASADLRSTEAFF	13	NA	NA	TRBJ1-1	TRBV5-1
TGCGCCAGCAGCCAGGGGGACAGGGGGCACTATGGCTACACCTTC	CASSQGDRGHYGYTF	15	NA	TRBD1	TRBJ1-2	TRBV4-3
TGCGCCAGCAGCTTAATGGACATTCAGAACACTGAAGCTTTCTTT	CASSLMDIQNTEAFF	15	once	NA	TRBJ1-1	TRBV5-1
TGTGCCAGCAGCCTCAGGGCCAACTATGGCTACACCTTC	CASSLRANYGYTF	13	NA	NA	TRBJ1-2	TRBV3-1/TRBV3-2
TGTGCCAGCAGCACTTCAAAGGACAGGGGCTCCTACGAGCAGTACTTC	CASSTSKDRGSYEQYF	16	NA	TRBD1	TRBJ2-7	TRBV7-6
TGTGCCAGCAGCTTGACAGTGAACACTGAAGCTTTCTTT	CASSLTVNTEAFF	13	NA	NA	TRBJ1-1	TRBV7-3
TGTGCCAGCAGCTCAGACCGGGACAGGCTGCGGAATGAGCAGTTCTTC	CASSSDRDRLRNEQFF	16	NA	TRBD1	TRBJ2-1	TRBV7-9
TGTGCCATCAGTACAGGGAGCTCTGGGGCCAACGTCCTGACTTTC	CAISTGSSGANVLTF	15	NA	NA	TRBJ2-6	TRBV10-3
TGTGCCAGCAGTCGGGACAGCTATAATTCACCCCTCCACTTT	CASSRDSYNSPLHF	14	NA	TRBD1	TRBJ1-6	TRBV2
TGTGCCAGCAGCCTAGGGACAGGGGGTGGGGAGACCCAGTACTTC	CASSLGTGGGETQYF	15	NA	TRBD1	TRBJ2-5	TRBV3-1/TRBV3-2
TGTGCCAGCAGCGCCCACAGGGATCCTACCTATGGCTACACCTTC	CASSAHRDPTYGYTF	15	once	NA	TRBJ1-2	TRBV9
TGTGCCAGCAGTCACCCCAAACCGGGACAGGGTCGCGATGAGCAGTTCTTC	CASSHPKPGQGRDEQFF	17	NA	TRBD1	TRBJ2-1	TRBV6-2/TRBV6-3
TGCAGCGTTGATGGGACAGGGACTCCCTACAATGAGCAGTTCTTC	CSVDGTGTPYNEQFF	15	NA	TRBD1	TRBJ2-1	TRBV29-1
TGTGCCAGCAGTTTGGGAACAGGGCTAGCTTATGGCTACACCTTC	CASSLGTGLAYGYTF	15	NA	NA	TRBJ1-2	TRBV28
TGTGCCAGCAGAGACCGGGACAGGGGTACTAATGAAAAACTGTTTTTT	CASRDRDRGTNEKLFF	16	NA	TRBD1	TRBJ1-4	TRBV27
TGTGCCAGCAGTTACCTCCCAGCGGGGGGGAGTTACAATGAGCAGTTCTTC	CASSYLPAGGSYNEQFF	17	NA	TRBD2	TRBJ2-1	TRBV6-2/TRBV6-3
TGCGCCAGCAGCCATGATATGGGAGGCTATGGCTACACCTTC	CASSHDMGGYGYTF	14	NA	NA	TRBJ1-2	TRBV4-1
TGCGCCAGCAGCCAAGGAGGACAGCGAAAAGAGACCCAGTACTTC	CASSQGGQRKETQYF	15	NA	NA	TRBJ2-5	TRBV4-1
TGTGCCAGCAGCTTATGGGCGGGGGCCCGCACAGATACGCAGTATTTT	CASSLWAGARTDTQYF	16	NA	NA	TRBJ2-3	TRBV7-9
TGTGCCAGCAGCCAAGACGGACAGGGACCCATAGCCAAAAACATTCAGTACTTC	CASSQDGQGPIAKNIQYF	18	NA	TRBD1	TRBJ2-4	TRBV3-1/TRBV3-2
TGTGCCAGCAGCCTCCGGACAGGGATTATTGGCTACACCTTC	CASSLRTGIIGYTF	14	NA	TRBD1	TRBJ1-2	TRBV11-2
TGTGCCAGCAGTTACTCGCTGGACAGGGGGCCTCAGCCCCAGCATTTT	CASSYSLDRGPQPQHF	16	NA	TRBD1	TRBJ1-5	TRBV6-6
TGTGCCAGCGGCCCGACAGGGGTCGATTCACCCCTCCACTTT	CASGPTGVDSPLHF	14	NA	TRBD1	TRBJ1-6	TRBV3-1/TRBV3-2
TGTGCCAGCTCACCAGTTGGACAGAACTATGGCTACACCTTC	CASSPVGQNYGYTF	14	NA	NA	TRBJ1-2	TRBV18
TGTGCCAGCAGCCCCAGAATCCAAGAGACCCAGTACTTC	CASSPRIQETQYF	13	NA	NA	TRBJ2-5	TRBV11-1
TGCGCCAGCAGCGCCTGGGCGGGGTACTCTGGAAACACCATATATTTT	CASSAWAGYSGNTIYF	16	NA	NA	TRBJ1-3	TRBV5-1
TGCGCCAGCGGCCTCGGACAGGGGAGGGCCACTGAAGCTTTCTTT	CASGLGQGRATEAFF	15	NA	TRBD1	TRBJ1-1	TRBV10-2
TGTGCCAGCAAATCTATGTATTCTGCCTTTAATTCACCCCTCCACTTT	CASKSMYSAFNSPLHF	16	NA	NA	TRBJ1-6	TRBV7-3
TGCGCCAGCAGCTTGGCGGGGACAGCCTGGGGCTACACCTTC	CASSLAGTAWGYTF	14	NA	TRBD1	TRBJ1-2	TRBV5-1
TGTGCCAGCAATTATTTTGACACCTATCAGCCCCAGCATTTT	CASNYFDTYQPQHF	14	NA	NA	TRBJ1-5	TRBV6-5
TGCGCCAGCATCCTCGGGAGTCCGGAAAAACTGTTTTTT	CASILGSPEKLFF	13	once	NA	TRBJ1-4	TRBV23-1
TGTGCCAGCAGCCCAAGGGGGTCCTATAATTCACCCCTCCACTTT	CASSPRGSYNSPLHF	15	NA	NA	TRBJ1-6	TRBV9
TGTGCCTGGAGTGCCAGGCAGAACACTGAAGCTTTCTTT	CAWSARQNTEAFF	13	NA	NA	TRBJ1-1	TRBV30
TGTGCCACCCGTGGGGGGAGTGGGGCCAACGTCCTGACTTTC	CATRGGSGANVLTF	14	NA	NA	TRBJ2-6	TRBV27
TGTGCCAGCAGCTTGGAGGGGGCGGTGGGAAACACCATATATTTT	CASSLEGAVGNTIYF	15	NA	TRBD1	TRBJ1-3	TRBV7-8
TGTGCCACCAGTGATTCGAGGACAGGATTCGGCGAGCAGTACTTC	CATSDSRTGFGEQYF	15	once	TRBD1	TRBJ2-7	TRBV24-1
TGTGCCAGCAGTATGACAGGGGGGAGAGAAAAACTGTTTTTT	CASSMTGGREKLFF	14	NA	TRBD1	TRBJ1-4	TRBV28
TGTGCCAGCAGTTTAAGACAGGGCGGCAATCAGCCCCAGCATTTT	CASSLRQGGNQPQHF	15	NA	TRBD1	TRBJ1-5	TRBV28
TGTGCCAGCAGCTTAGGGACAGGGTTAACTGAAGCTTTCTTT	CASSLGTGLTEAFF	14	once	TRBD1	TRBJ1-1	TRBV7-2
TGTGCCAGCGGACAGGGGGAATCCTATAATTCACCCCTCCACTTT	CASGQGESYNSPLHF	15	NA	TRBD1	TRBJ1-6	TRBV7-9
TGTGCCAGCTCACTCAGACTAGTCCTTAATGAACGACTAGCGGGGTCCGATGAGCAGTTCTTC	CASSLRLVLNERLAGSDEQFF	21	NA	TRBD2	TRBJ2-1	TRBV18
TGTGCCAGCTCACCAGGGCAGGGAATCTCTGGAAACACCATATATTTT	CASSPGQGISGNTIYF	16	NA	NA	TRBJ1-3	TRBV18
TGTGCCAGCCGACGATTGGATTCGTCGGGGGAGACCCAGTACTTC	CASRRLDSSGETQYF	15	NA	NA	TRBJ2-5	TRBV9
TGCGCCAGCAGCTTGCAGGCTAGCGGAAACGAGCAGTACTTC	CASSLQASGNEQYF	14	NA	TRBD2	TRBJ2-7	TRBV5-1
TGTGCCAGCAGTGTCAAGGGAGTACCCTATAATTCACCCCTCCACTTT	CASSVKGVPYNSPLHF	16	NA	NA	TRBJ1-6	TRBV6-1
TGTGCCAGCAGCCAACTTCGAGACAGGCGGAGCTCTGGAAACACCATATATTTT	CASSQLRDRRSSGNTIYF	18	NA	NA	TRBJ1-3	TRBV14
TGCGCCAGCAGCTCAAGTCGGTACGAGCAGTACTTC	CASSSSRYEQYF	12	few	NA	TRBJ2-7	TRBV5-1
TGTGCCACCAGTGATATGGACAGTTATGGCTACACCTTC	CATSDMDSYGYTF	13	NA	NA	TRBJ1-2	TRBV24-1
TGTGCCAGTAGTATAGGGGGGCGTTCTTCCCAGCCCCAGCATTTT	CASSIGGRSSQPQHF	15	NA	NA	TRBJ1-5	TRBV19
TGTGCCAGCAGCCTAATGCCTAACTATGGCTACACCTTC	CASSLMPNYGYTF	13	NA	NA	TRBJ1-2	TRBV12-3/TRBV12-4